This T cell receptor beta chain came from a study of beta chain features in type 1 diabetes. General observations from the study: People with Type 1 diabetes carried modestly yet significantly shorter TCRB CDR3s in all four CD4+ subsets.

This clone has only a few counts. Its antigen is currently unknown. Trimming stripped 1 base from V and 8 bases from J, with 15 bases between. Germline CDR1 and CDR2: SGHTA and FQGNSA. CDR3 size: 15 residues. Expressed TCRB transcripts were sequenced after all isolated RNA was converted to cDNA. Measured with immunoSEQ multiplex PCR; TCRdb has only the in-frame clones, and not every one. The sample includes about 41,000 clones, around 63% seen only once; the top ten take around 1.7%. The receptor's source is a man between 25 and 39 years old with type 1 diabetes. Some clones in this sample may be carry-over from other donors' samples. The sample consisted of Tregs from blood. This sequence joins TRBV7-2 and TRBJ2-1, with D hard to call. CDR3 protein: CASSLELVKGHEQFF. CDR3 DNA sequence: TGTGCCAGCAGCTTAGAGCTAGTTAAAGGCCATGAGCAGTTCTTC.